The clone carrying this T cell receptor (beta chain) was found many times. This sample stems from a study of human T cells and chemical hapten exposure. At the level of the study: A patient group, mainly female, showed alopecia areata, totalis or universalis.

As to time point: patch test 1, 2 weeks after DPC sensitization. Treatment meaning: therapeutic diphenylcyclopropenone sensitization with weekly scalp DPC. Trimming removed 5 bases from V and 3 bases from J; junction bases left unmatched: 7. The CDR3 is 14 residues long. In germline, CDR1 is SGHVS, CDR2 FNYEAQ. TCRdb processed the RACE reads anew with MiXCR; each CDR3 protein has one entry. The profile shows some 49,000 distinct CDR3 sequences, around 9% of them singletons. V usage is TRBV7-6 and J usage is TRBJ2-7; 7 bases line up with TRBD1. This specimen consisted of whole blood, obtained in connection with sensitization to the hapten diphenylcyclopropenone (DPC). This clonotype originated in a woman in her forties or fifties with alopecia areata. Some clones in this sample may be carry-over from other donors' samples. The CDR3 protein is CASSARQGIYEQYF. CDR3 nucleotides: TGTGCCAGCAGCGCACGACAGGGTATCTACGAGCAGTACTTC.